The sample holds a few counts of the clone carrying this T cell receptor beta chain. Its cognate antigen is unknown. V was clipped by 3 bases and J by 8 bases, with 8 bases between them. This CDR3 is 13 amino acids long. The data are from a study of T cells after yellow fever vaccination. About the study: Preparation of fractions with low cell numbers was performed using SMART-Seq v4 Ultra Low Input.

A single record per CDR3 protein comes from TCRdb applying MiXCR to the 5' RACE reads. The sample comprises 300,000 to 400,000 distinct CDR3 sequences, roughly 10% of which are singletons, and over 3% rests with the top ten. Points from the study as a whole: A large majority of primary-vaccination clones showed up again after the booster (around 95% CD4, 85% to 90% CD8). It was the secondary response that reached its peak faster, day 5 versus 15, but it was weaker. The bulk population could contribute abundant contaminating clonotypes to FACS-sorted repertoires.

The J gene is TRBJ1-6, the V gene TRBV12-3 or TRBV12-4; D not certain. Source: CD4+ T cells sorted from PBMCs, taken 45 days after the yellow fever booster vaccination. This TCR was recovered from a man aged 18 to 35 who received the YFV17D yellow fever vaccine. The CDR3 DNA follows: TGTGCCAGCAGTTTTTCCGTTTATTCACCCCTCCACTTT. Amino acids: CASSFSVYSPLHF.